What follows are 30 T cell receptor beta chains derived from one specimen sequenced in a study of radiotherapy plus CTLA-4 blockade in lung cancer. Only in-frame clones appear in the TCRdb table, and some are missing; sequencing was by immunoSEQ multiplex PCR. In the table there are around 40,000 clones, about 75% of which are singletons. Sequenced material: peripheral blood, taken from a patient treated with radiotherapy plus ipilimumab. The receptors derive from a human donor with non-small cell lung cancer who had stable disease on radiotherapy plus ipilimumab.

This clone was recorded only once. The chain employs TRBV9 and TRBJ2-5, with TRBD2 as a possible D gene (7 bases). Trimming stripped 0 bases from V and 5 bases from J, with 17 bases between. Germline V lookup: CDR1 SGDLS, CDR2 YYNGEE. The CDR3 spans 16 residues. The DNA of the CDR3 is TGTGCCAGCAGCGTAGCAGGCGGGGGCCGGGGGGAGACCCAGTACTTC. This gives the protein CASSVAGGGRGETQYF.

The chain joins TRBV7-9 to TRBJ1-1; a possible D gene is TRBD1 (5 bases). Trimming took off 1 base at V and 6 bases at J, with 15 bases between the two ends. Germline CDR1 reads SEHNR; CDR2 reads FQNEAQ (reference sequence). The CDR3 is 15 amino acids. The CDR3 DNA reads TGTGCCAGCAGCTTAGAGGGCAACAGGTCGCCTGAAGCTTTCTTT. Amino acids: CASSLEGNRSPEAFF.

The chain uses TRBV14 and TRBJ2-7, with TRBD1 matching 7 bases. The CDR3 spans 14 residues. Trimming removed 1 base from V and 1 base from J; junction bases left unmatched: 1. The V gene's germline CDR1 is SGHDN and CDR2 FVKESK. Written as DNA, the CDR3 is TGTGCCAGCAGCCAAGCAGGGGGATCCTACGAGCAGTACTTC. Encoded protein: CASSQAGGSYEQYF.

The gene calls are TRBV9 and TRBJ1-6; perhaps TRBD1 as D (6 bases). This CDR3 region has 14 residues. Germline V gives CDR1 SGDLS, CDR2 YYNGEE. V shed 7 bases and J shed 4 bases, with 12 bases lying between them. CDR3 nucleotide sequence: TGTGCCAGCCAAAATGACAGGTATAATTCACCCCTCCACTTT. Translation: CASQNDRYNSPLHF.

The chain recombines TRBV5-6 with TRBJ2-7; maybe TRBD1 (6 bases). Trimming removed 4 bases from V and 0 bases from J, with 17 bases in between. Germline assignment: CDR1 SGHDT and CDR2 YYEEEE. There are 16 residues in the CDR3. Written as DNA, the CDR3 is TGTGCCAGCAGCCTATTCCCGGGGACACCCTCCTACGAGCAGTACTTC. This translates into CASSLFPGTPSYEQYF. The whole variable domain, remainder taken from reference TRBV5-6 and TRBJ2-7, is DAGVTQSPTHLIKTRGQQVTLRCSPKSGHDTVSWYQQALGQGPQFIFQYYEEEERQRGNFPDRFSGHQFPNYSSELNVNALLLGDSALYLCASSLFPGTPSYEQYFGPGTRLTVT.

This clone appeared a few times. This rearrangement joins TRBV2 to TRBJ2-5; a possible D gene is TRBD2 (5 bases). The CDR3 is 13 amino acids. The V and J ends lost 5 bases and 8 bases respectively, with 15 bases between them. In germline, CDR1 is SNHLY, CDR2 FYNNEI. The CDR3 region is CASSQPLGGTQYF. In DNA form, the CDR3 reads TGTGCCAGCAGTCAACCCCTCGGAGGAACCCAGTACTTC.

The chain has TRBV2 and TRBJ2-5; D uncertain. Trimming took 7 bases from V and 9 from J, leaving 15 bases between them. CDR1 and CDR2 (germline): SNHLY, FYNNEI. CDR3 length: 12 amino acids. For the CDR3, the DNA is TGTGCCAGCACTAACCCAACGGAGCCCCAGTACTTC. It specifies CASTNPTEPQYF.

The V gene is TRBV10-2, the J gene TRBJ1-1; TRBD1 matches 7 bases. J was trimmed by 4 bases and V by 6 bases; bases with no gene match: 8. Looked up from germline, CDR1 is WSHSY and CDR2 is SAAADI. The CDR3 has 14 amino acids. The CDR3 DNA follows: TGCGCCAGCAGCAACAGGGGCGAACTCACTGAAGCTTTCTTT. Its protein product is CASSNRGELTEAFF.

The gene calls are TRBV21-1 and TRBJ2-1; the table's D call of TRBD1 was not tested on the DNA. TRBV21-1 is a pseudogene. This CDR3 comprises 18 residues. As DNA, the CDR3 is TGTGCCAGCAGCCGCAATGTCTGGGGGCGCAGCTCCTACAATGAGCAGTTCTTC. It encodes CASSRNVWGRSSYNEQFF.

The CDR3 DNA reads as TGTGCCAGCAGCCCTTCGACAGGGGTGACCCAGTACTTC. Its translation: CASSPSTGVTQYF. J is TRBJ2-5 and V is TRBV9, with 8 bases lining up with TRBD1. With 4 bases clipped from V and 7 bases from J, the junction kept 6 bases outside the gene matches. This CDR3 spans 13 amino acids. The germline CDR1 and CDR2 sequences are SGDLS and YYNGEE. Using reference TRBV9 and TRBJ2-5 for the parts outside the CDR3, the full variable domain is DSGVTQTPKHLITATGQRVTLRCSPRSGDLSVYWYQQSLDQGLQFLIQYYNGEERAKGNILERFSAQQFPDLHSELNLSSLELGDSALYFCASSPSTGVTQYFGPGTRLLVL.

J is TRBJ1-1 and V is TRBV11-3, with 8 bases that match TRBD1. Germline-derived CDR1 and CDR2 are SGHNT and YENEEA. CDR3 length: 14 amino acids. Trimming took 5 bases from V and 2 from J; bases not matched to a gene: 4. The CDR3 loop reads CASSQGQVNTEAFF. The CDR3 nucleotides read TGTGCCAGCAGCCAGGGACAGGTAAACACTGAAGCTTTCTTT.

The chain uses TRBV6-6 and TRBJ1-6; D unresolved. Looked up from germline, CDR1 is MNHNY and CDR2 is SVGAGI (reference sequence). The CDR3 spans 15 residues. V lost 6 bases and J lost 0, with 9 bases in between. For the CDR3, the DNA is TGTGCCAGCAGACCGGCAGGCTCCTATAATTCACCCCTCCACTTT. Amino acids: CASRPAGSYNSPLHF.

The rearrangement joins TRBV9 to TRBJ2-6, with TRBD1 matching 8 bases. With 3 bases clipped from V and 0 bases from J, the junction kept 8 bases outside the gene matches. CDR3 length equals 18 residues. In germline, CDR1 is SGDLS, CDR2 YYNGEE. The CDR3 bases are TGTGCCAGCAGCGCGGACAGGGCGGAATACTCTGGGGCCAACGTCCTGACTTTC. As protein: CASSADRAEYSGANVLTF.

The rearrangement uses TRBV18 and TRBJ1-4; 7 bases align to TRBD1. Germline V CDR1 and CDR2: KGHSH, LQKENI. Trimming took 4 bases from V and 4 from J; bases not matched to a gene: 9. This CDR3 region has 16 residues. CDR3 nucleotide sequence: TGTGCCAGCTCACGAACTCCCGGGACAGTTAATGAAAAACTGTTTTTT. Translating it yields CASSRTPGTVNEKLFF.

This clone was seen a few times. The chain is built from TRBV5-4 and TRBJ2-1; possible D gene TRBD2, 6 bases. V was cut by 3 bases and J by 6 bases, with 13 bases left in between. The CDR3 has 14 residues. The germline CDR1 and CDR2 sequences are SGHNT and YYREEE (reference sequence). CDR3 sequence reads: CASSSRDFFNEQFF. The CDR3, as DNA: TGTGCCAGCAGCTCGCGGGACTTCTTCAATGAGCAGTTCTTC. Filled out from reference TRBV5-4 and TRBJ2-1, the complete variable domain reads ETGVTQSPTHLIKTRGQQVTLRCSSQSGHNTVSWYQQALGQGPQFIFQYYREEENGRGNFPPRFSGLQFPNYSSELNVNALELDDSALYLCASSSRDFFNEQFFGPGTRLTVL.

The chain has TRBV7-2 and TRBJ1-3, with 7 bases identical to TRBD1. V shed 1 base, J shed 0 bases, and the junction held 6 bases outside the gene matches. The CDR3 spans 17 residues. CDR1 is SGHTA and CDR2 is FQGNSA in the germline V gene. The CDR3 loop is CASSLGQGPRSGNTIYF. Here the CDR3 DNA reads TGTGCCAGCAGCTTAGGACAGGGACCCCGCTCTGGAAACACCATATATTTT.

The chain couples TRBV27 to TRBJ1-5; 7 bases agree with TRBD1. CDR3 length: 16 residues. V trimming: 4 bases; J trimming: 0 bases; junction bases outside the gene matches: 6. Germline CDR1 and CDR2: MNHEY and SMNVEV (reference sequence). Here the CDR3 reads CASSSGTAYSNQPQHF. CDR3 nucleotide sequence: TGTGCCAGCAGTTCAGGGACAGCTTATAGCAATCAGCCCCAGCATTTT.

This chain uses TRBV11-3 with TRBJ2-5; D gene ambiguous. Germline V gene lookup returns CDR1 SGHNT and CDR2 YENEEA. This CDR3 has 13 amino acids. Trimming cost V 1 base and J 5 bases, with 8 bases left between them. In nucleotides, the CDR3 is TGTGCCAGCAGCTTAGGTACTGAGGAGACCCAGTACTTC. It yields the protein CASSLGTEETQYF.

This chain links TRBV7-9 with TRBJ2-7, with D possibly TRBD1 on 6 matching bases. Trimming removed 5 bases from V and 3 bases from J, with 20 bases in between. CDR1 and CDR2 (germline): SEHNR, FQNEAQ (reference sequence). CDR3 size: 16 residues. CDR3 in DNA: TGTGCCAGCAGCCATGGGGGACAACTCAGCCGCTACGAGCAGTACTTC. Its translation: CASSHGGQLSRYEQYF. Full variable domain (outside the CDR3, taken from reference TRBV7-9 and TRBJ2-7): DTGVSQNPRHKITKRGQNVTFRCDPISEHNRLYWYRQTLGQGPEFLTYFQNEAQLEKSRLLSDRFSAERPKGSFSTLEIQRTEQGDSAMYLCASSHGGQLSRYEQYFGPGTRLTVT.

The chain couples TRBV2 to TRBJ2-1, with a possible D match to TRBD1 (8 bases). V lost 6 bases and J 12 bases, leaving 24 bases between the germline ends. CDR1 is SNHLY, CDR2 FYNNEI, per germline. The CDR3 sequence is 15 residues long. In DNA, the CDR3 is TGTGCCAGCAGCCAAGGGGGGGACAGGTTGGCTCCGCAGTTCTTC. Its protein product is CASSQGGDRLAPQFF.

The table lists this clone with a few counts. The CDR3 region has the DNA TGTGCCAGCAGCTTAACGGCAGGGTATGGCTACACCTTC. It is translated as CASSLTAGYGYTF. The rearrangement uses TRBV7-3 and TRBJ1-2; tentatively, D is TRBD1 (5 bases). The CDR3 is made up of 13 amino acids. Germline V gives CDR1 SGHTA, CDR2 FQGTGA. V was shortened by 0 bases and J by 5 bases, with 7 bases between the two germline ends.

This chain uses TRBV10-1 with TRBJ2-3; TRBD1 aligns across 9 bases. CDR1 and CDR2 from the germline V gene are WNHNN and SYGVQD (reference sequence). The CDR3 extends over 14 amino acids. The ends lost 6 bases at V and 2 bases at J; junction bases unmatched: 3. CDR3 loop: CASSRDRDTDTQYF. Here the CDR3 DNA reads TGCGCCAGCAGCCGGGACAGGGACACAGATACGCAGTATTTT.

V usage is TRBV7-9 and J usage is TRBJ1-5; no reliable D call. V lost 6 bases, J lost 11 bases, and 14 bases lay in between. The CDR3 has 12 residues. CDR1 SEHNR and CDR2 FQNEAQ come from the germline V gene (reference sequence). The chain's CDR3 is CASSLSNSAQHF. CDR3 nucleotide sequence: TGTGCCAGCAGTTTGTCTAACTCGGCCCAGCATTTT.

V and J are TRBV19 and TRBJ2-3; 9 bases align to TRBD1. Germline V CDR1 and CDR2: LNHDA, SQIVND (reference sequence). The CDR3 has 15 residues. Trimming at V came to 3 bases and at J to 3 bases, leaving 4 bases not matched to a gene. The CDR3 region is CASSMGQGRTDTQYF. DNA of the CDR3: TGTGCCAGTAGTATGGGACAGGGTAGGACAGATACGCAGTATTTT.

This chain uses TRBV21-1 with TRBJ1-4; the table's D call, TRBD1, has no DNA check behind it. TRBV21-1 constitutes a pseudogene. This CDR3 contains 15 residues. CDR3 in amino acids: CASSPQQGSDEKLFF. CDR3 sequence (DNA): TGTGCCAGCAGCCCTCAACAGGGGAGCGATGAAAAACTGTTTTTT.

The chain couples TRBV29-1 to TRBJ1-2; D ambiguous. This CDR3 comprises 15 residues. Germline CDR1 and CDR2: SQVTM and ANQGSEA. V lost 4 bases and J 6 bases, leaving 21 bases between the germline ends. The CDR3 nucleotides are TGCAGCGTTGGGGAGCCAAGGGTAGCCGGAGATGGCTACACCTTC. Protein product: CSVGEPRVAGDGYTF.

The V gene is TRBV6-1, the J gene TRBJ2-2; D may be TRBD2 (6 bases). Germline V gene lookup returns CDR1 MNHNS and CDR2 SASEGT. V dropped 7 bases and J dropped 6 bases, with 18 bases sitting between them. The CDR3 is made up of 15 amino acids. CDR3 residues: CASKAGLFGPGELFF. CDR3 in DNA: TGTGCCAGCAAGGCGGGGTTATTCGGCCCCGGGGAGCTGTTTTTT.

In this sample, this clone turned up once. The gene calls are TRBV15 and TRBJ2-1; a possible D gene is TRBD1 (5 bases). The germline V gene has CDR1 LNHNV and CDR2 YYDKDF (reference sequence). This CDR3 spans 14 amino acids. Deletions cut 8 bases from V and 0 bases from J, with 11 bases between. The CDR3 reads CATQQGSSYNEQFF. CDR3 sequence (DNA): TGTGCCACCCAGCAGGGAAGCTCCTACAATGAGCAGTTCTTC.

CDR3: CASSPQRSNQPQHF. The CDR3 coding sequence is TGTGCCAGCTCACCACAGCGGAGCAATCAGCCCCAGCATTTT. The rearrangement uses TRBV18 and TRBJ1-5; no clear D. V was cut by 1 base and J by 1 base, with 5 bases left in between. CDR3 length: 14 residues. Germline CDR1 KGHSH, CDR2 LQKENI.

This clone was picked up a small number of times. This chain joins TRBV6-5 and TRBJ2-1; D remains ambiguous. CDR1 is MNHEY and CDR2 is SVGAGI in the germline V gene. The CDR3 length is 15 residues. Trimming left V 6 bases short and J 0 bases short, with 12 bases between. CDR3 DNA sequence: TGTGCCAGCAGGAACCTAGATGGCTCCTACAATGAGCAGTTCTTC. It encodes CASRNLDGSYNEQFF.